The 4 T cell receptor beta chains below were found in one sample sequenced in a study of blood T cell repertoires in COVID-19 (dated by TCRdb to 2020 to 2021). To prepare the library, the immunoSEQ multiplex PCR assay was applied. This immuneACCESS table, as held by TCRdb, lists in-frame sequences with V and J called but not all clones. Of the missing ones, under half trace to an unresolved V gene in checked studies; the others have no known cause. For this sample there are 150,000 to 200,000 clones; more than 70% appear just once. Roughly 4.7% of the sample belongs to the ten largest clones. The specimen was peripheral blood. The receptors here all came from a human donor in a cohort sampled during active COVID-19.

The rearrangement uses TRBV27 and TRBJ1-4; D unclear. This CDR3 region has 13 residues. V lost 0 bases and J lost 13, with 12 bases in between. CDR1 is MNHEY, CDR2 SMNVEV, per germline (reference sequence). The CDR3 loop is CASSLSFPGLLFF. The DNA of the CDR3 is TGTGCCAGCAGTTTATCCTTCCCCGGGTTACTGTTTTTT.

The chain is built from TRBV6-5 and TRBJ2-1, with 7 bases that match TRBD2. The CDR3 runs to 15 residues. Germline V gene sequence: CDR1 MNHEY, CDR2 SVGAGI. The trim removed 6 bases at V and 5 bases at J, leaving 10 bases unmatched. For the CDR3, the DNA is TGTGCCAGCAGCACCCGGGACTACCAACACAATGAGCAGTTCTTC. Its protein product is CASSTRDYQHNEQFF.

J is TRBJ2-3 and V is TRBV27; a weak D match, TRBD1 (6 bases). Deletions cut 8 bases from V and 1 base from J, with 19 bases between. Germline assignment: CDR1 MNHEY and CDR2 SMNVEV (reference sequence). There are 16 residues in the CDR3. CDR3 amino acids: CASSYPGPGGTDTQYF. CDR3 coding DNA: TGTGCCAGCTCCTACCCGGGACCAGGGGGCACAGATACGCAGTATTTT.

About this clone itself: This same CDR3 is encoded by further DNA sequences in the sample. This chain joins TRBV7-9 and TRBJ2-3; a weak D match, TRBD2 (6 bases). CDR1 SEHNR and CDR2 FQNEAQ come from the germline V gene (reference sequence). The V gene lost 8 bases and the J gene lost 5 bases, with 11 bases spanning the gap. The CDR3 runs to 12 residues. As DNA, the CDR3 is TGTGCCAGCTCTCCCGGGGGAGATACGCAGTATTTT. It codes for CASSPGGDTQYF.